Below, 28 T cell receptor beta chains from the same sample are listed, as sequenced in a study of blood T cell repertoires in COVID-19. Measured with immunoSEQ multiplex PCR; TCRdb has only the in-frame clones, and not every one. This repertoire shows about 200,000 clones, about 86% found once; its top ten account for roughly 10%. The sample comprised peripheral blood. These receptor sequences come from a woman aged 45-65 years with COVID-19, enrolled during active disease.

The chain is built from TRBV3-1 (or the pseudogene TRBV3-2) and TRBJ1-2; 8 bases align to TRBD1. CDR1 is LGHDT and CDR2 is YNNKEL in the germline V gene (reference sequence). V gave up 5 bases and J gave up 2 bases; unmatched junction bases: 4. This CDR3 has 14 amino acids. CDR3 protein: CASSRDRPNYGYTF. CDR3 nucleotide sequence: TGTGCCAGCAGCAGGGACAGGCCCAACTATGGCTACACCTTC.

This rearrangement joins TRBV10-3 to TRBJ1-6; tentatively, D is TRBD1 (6 bases). The germline V gene has CDR1 ENHRY and CDR2 SYGVKD. Trimming removed 8 bases at V and 10 bases at J, with 15 bases between. The CDR3 contains 13 residues. Here the CDR3 DNA reads TGTGCCATCGGGACAAGGGCGGAATCACCCCTCCACTTT. Protein sequence: CAIGTRAESPLHF.

This chain uses TRBV11-3 with TRBJ1-1, with D maybe TRBD1 (5 bases). Trimming removed 6 bases at V and 7 bases at J, with 15 bases between. The CDR3 has 13 amino acids. CDR1 is SGHNT and CDR2 is YENEEA in the germline V gene. The chain's CDR3 is CASSFQGSGEAFF. In DNA, the CDR3 is TGTGCCAGCAGTTTTCAGGGATCAGGTGAAGCTTTCTTT.

The chain couples TRBV5-6 to TRBJ2-3; tentative D call: TRBD2 (6 bases). This CDR3 contains 15 residues. V lost 4 bases and J lost 6, with 18 bases in between. Germline V gene lookup returns CDR1 SGHDT and CDR2 YYEEEE. CDR3 protein: CASSPTRSGGDTQYF. For the CDR3, the DNA is TGTGCCAGCAGCCCAACACGGTCCGGGGGTGATACGCAGTATTTT.

V usage is TRBV7-2 and J usage is TRBJ1-5; D uncertain. CDR3 length equals 17 residues. V was pared by 0 bases and J by 6 bases, with 18 bases between. CDR1 and CDR2 from the germline V gene are SGHTA and FQGNSA. The CDR3 nucleotides read TGTGCCAGCAGCTTAGCCGGGCGGTTGACTAGGAGTCAGCCCCAGCATTTT. It encodes CASSLAGRLTRSQPQHF.

The chain uses TRBV7-8 and TRBJ2-7; 9 nucleotides align to TRBD1. Trimming at V came to 4 bases and at J to 1 base, leaving 14 bases not matched to a gene. The CDR3 has 18 amino acids. Per germline, CDR1 SGHVS and CDR2 FQNEAQ. The chain's CDR3 is CASSSGRFSGTGSYEQYV. For the CDR3, the DNA is TGTGCCAGCAGCTCTGGAAGGTTTTCCGGGACAGGGTCCTACGAGCAGTACGTC.

This rearrangement joins TRBV3-1 (or the pseudogene TRBV3-2) to TRBJ1-6; D is uncertain. CDR3 size: 13 residues. Trimming left V 0 bases short and J 10 bases short, with 7 bases between. Germline CDR1 LGHDT, CDR2 YNNKEL (reference sequence). CDR3: CASSQDRRSPLHF. CDR3 DNA: TGTGCCAGCAGCCAAGACCGGCGGTCACCCCTCCACTTT.

The rearrangement uses TRBV7-8 and TRBJ1-4; the D is unclear. The CDR3 length is 15 residues. CDR1 and CDR2 (germline): SGHVS, FQNEAQ. V lost 5 bases, J lost 7 bases, and 17 bases lay in between. The CDR3 spells CASSPSRISIEKLFF. Written as DNA, the CDR3 is TGTGCCAGCAGCCCGAGCCGTATTAGTATTGAAAAACTGTTTTTT.

This chain connects TRBV5-6 to TRBJ1-3, with D possibly TRBD1 on 5 matching bases. From germline, CDR1 is SGHDT and CDR2 YYEEEE. V was cut by 1 base and J by 0 bases, with 11 bases left in between. The CDR3 runs to 16 residues. CDR3 nucleotides: TGTGCCAGCAGCTTGCAGAGGGACTACTCTGGAAACACCATATATTTT. Translation gives CASSLQRDYSGNTIYF.

The gene calls are TRBV28 and TRBJ1-2; TRBD1 aligns across 10 bases. V lost 3 bases and J lost 2; bases outside the gene matches: 3. The CDR3 has 15 amino acids. Germline CDR1 is MDHEN and CDR2 is SYDVKM. CDR3 in DNA: TGTGCCAGCAGTTTGATGGGACAGGGGAACTATGGCTACACCTTC. Its protein product is CASSLMGQGNYGYTF.

The chain joins TRBV27 to TRBJ2-7, with 11 bases that match TRBD2. Germline assignment: CDR1 MNHEY and CDR2 SMNVEV (reference sequence). The junction had 1 base not matched to a gene; V was cut back by 5 bases and J by 4 bases. This CDR3 spans 13 amino acids. The CDR3 DNA follows: TGTGCCAGCAGTCGACTAGCGGGATACGAGCAGTACGTC. Its translation is CASSRLAGYEQYV.

The rearrangement joins TRBV7-9 to TRBJ1-1, with TRBD1 matching 7 bases. V trimming: 4 bases; J trimming: 2 bases; junction bases outside the gene matches: 10. Looked up from germline, CDR1 is SEHNR and CDR2 is FQNEAQ (reference sequence). This CDR3 spans 16 amino acids. The chain's CDR3 is CASSSTTGQANTEAFF. CDR3 DNA: TGTGCCAGCAGCTCCACTACTGGACAGGCTAACACTGAAGCTTTCTTT.

The V and J genes are TRBV6-4 and TRBJ1-1; 9 positions match TRBD1. J lost 9 bases, V lost 3 bases, and 5 bases had no gene match. Per germline, CDR1 MRHNA and CDR2 SNTAGT. This CDR3 has 13 residues. The DNA for the CDR3 is TGTGCCAGCAGTGAGGAACAGGGGGCAAAAGCTTTCTTT. Protein product: CASSEEQGAKAFF.

The rearrangement uses TRBV6-4 and TRBJ2-1, with 7 positions matching TRBD2. The CDR3 is 16 residues long. Trimming removed 5 bases from V and 0 bases from J; junction bases left unmatched: 7. CDR1 is MRHNA, CDR2 SNTAGT, per germline. The chain's CDR3 is CASSFRAGYSYNEQFF. In DNA, the CDR3 is TGTGCCAGCAGTTTTAGAGCGGGGTACTCCTACAATGAGCAGTTCTTC.

The rearrangement uses TRBV6-2 or TRBV6-3 and TRBJ1-3; tentatively, D is TRBD1 (5 bases). The CDR3 covers 16 residues. In germline, CDR1 is MNHEY, CDR2 SVGEGT. V lost 5 bases and J lost 4, with 18 bases in between. CDR3 protein: CASSKATGTGGNTIYF. The CDR3 DNA is TGTGCCAGCAGTAAAGCTACCGGGACTGGAGGAAACACCATATATTTT.

The genes are TRBV2 and TRBJ1-5, with 8 bases that match TRBD1. This CDR3 contains 14 residues. Trimming removed 6 bases from V and 3 bases from J; junction bases left unmatched: 4. The V gene's germline CDR1 is SNHLY and CDR2 FYNNEI. CDR3 DNA: TGTGCCAGCAGCGGACAGGGTCCCAATCAGCCCCAGCATTTT. Translated, it gives CASSGQGPNQPQHF.

J is TRBJ1-5 and V is TRBV19; TRBD1 matches at 7 bases. The germline V gene has CDR1 LNHDA and CDR2 SQIVND (reference sequence). CDR3 length: 19 residues. V dropped 5 bases and J dropped 1; count of bases not matched to a gene: 17. The CDR3 DNA follows: TGTGCCAGTAGTGCGGGAAGACAGGGTGTGAGTAGGAGCAATCAGCCCCAGCATTTT. This codes for CASSAGRQGVSRSNQPQHF.

V gene TRBV5-6 combines with J gene TRBJ2-2, with 9 bases identical to TRBD1. This CDR3 is 15 amino acids long. CDR1 is SGHDT and CDR2 is YYEEEE in the germline V gene. With V trimmed by 0 bases and J by 3 bases, 0 bases remained unmatched. The CDR3, as DNA: TGTGCCAGCAGCTTGGGGGACAGGGACACCGGGGAGCTGTTTTTT. Translation: CASSLGDRDTGELFF. The full variable domain, rest sourced from reference TRBV5-6 and TRBJ2-2, is DAGVTQSPTHLIKTRGQQVTLRCSPKSGHDTVSWYQQALGQGPQFIFQYYEEEERQRGNFPDRFSGHQFPNYSSELNVNALLLGDSALYLCASSLGDRDTGELFFGEGSRLTVL.

This chain connects TRBV10-3 to TRBJ2-1; D perhaps matches TRBD1 (5 bases). Trimming left V 4 bases short and J 9 bases short, with 10 bases between. CDR3 length: 12 amino acids. Germline V CDR1 and CDR2: ENHRY, SYGVKD. In nucleotides, the CDR3 is TGTGCCATCAGTGCAGGGCCCACTGAGCAGTTCTTC. Translating it yields CAISAGPTEQFF.

This chain connects TRBV20-1 to TRBJ2-7; D is unclear. V was shortened by 4 bases and J by 2 bases, with 6 bases between the two germline ends. Germline assignment: CDR1 DFQATT and CDR2 SNEGSKA (reference sequence). The CDR3 is 11 amino acids. The CDR3 DNA reads as TGCAGTGCTAACAGAGCCTACGAGCAGTACTTC. Amino acid sequence: CSANRAYEQYF.

There are a few counts of this clone. The V gene is TRBV30, the J gene TRBJ1-5, with D uncertain. Per germline, CDR1 GTSNPN and CDR2 SVGIG (reference sequence). Trimming took 1 base from V and 7 from J, leaving 11 bases between them. The CDR3 totals 13 residues. This CDR3 is CAWSASTSQPQHF. The CDR3 nucleotides are TGTGCCTGGAGTGCCTCGACAAGCCAGCCCCAGCATTTT.

The chain combines TRBV6-2 or TRBV6-3 with TRBJ2-2; TRBD2 matches 10 bases. Per germline, CDR1 MNHEY and CDR2 SVGEGT. The CDR3 contains 17 residues. The V segment lost 0 bases and the J segment 3 bases; nucleotides outside the gene matches: 4. The CDR3 nucleotides read TGTGCCAGCAGTTACTCCCTAGCGGGGGTTGACACCGGGGAGCTGTTTTTT. This gives the protein CASSYSLAGVDTGELFF.

The chain carries TRBV5-4 and TRBJ2-1, with 9 nucleotides matching TRBD2. CDR1 SGHNT and CDR2 YYREEE come from the germline V gene (reference sequence). After removal of 3 bases from V and 3 bases from J, the junction contained 7 bases not matched to a gene. This CDR3 is 16 amino acids long. CDR3 bases: TGTGCCAGCAGCTCCCGGCGGGGGGGCCTCTACAATGAGCAGTTCTTC. This sequence encodes CASSSRRGGLYNEQFF. Full variable domain (outside the CDR3, taken from reference TRBV5-4 and TRBJ2-1): ETGVTQSPTHLIKTRGQQVTLRCSSQSGHNTVSWYQQALGQGPQFIFQYYREEENGRGNFPPRFSGLQFPNYSSELNVNALELDDSALYLCASSSRRGGLYNEQFFGPGTRLTVL.

The chain has TRBV6-6 and TRBJ1-1, with D possibly TRBD1 on 6 matching bases. The CDR3 length is 15 residues. CDR1 and CDR2 (germline): MNHNY, SVGAGI (reference sequence). Deletions cut 5 bases from V and 8 bases from J, with 21 bases between. CDR3: CASSPLGGGAGEAFF. CDR3 in DNA: TGTGCCAGCAGTCCTCTCGGGGGGGGCGCGGGCGAAGCTTTCTTT.

The chain carries TRBV25-1 and TRBJ1-2; a weak D match, TRBD1 (5 bases). Trimming took off 4 bases at V and 2 bases at J, with 11 bases between the two ends. CDR1 and CDR2 (germline): MGHDK, SYGVNS. The CDR3 has 14 amino acids. This chain's CDR3 is CASSGFQGNYGYTF. DNA of the CDR3: TGTGCCAGCAGTGGGTTTCAGGGAAACTATGGCTACACCTTC.

The J gene is TRBJ2-1, the V gene TRBV10-2; 11 bases align to TRBD2. There are 15 residues in the CDR3. Germline V CDR1 and CDR2: WSHSY, SAAADI. V dropped 8 bases and J dropped 4; count of bases not matched to a gene: 7. The CDR3, as DNA: TGCGCCAGCCACTCCGGGACTAGCGGTTACAATGAGCAGTTCTTC. This translates into CASHSGTSGYNEQFF.

The chain recombines TRBV23-1 with TRBJ2-5, with TRBD2 as a possible D gene (5 bases). TRBV23-1 is an ORF; its function is uncertain. V was shortened by 4 bases and J by 8 bases, with 8 bases between the two germline ends. The CDR3 spans 11 residues. The CDR3 reads CASSPTGTQYF. CDR3 nucleotide sequence: TGCGCCAGCAGTCCTACGGGAACCCAGTACTTC.

The chain links TRBV5-1 to TRBJ2-2, with a possible D match to TRBD2 (6 bases). Germline CDR1 is SGHRS and CDR2 is YFSETQ. Trimming took 1 base from V and 4 from J, leaving 11 bases between them. This CDR3 has 15 residues. The CDR3 sequence is CASSLMGGSTGELFF. Written as DNA, the CDR3 is TGCGCCAGCAGCTTGATGGGGGGTAGCACCGGGGAGCTGTTTTTT. Full variable domain (remainder filled in from reference TRBV5-1 and TRBJ2-2): KAGVTQTPRYLIKTRGQQVTLSCSPISGHRSVSWYQQTPGQGLQFLFEYFSETQRNKGNFPGRFSGRQFSNSRSEMNVSTLELGDSALYLCASSLMGGSTGELFFGEGSRLTVL.